This paragraph covers one T cell receptor (beta chain) sequence. This specimen comes from a study of cytomegalovirus exposure and HLA in healthy donors. Vbeta (60) and Jbeta (13) primers were used in the PCR. Assay used: immunoSEQ multiplex PCR; TCRdb lists only in-frame clones, some missing. The sample shows roughly 130,000 clones, roughly 79% of them seen only once. V was pared by 11 bases and J by 1 base, with 12 bases between. Per germline, CDR1 SNHLY and CDR2 FYNNEI. CDR3 length: 13 amino acids. This clonotype was sampled from a man aged 18 to 29 in good health and CMV-seronegative. The rearrangement joins TRBV2 to TRBJ1-5; D not certain. Sequenced sample: PBMCs. The CDR3 is CAAISKSNQPQHF. The CDR3 DNA is TGTGCCGCCATTAGCAAGAGCAATCAGCCCCAGCATTTT.